The subject of this entry is one TCR beta chain. The antigen remains unidentified. This sample stems from a study of cytomegalovirus exposure and HLA in healthy donors. CDR3 length: 16 amino acids. CDR1 is MDHEN and CDR2 is SYDVKM in the germline V gene. Trimming took 4 bases from V and 4 from J, leaving 20 bases between them. PCR involved 60 Vbeta and 13 Jbeta primers. Only in-frame clones appear in the TCRdb table, and some are missing; sequencing was by immunoSEQ multiplex PCR. The sample records some 150,000 clones, 82% being singletons. Study-wide results and limits: Later analysis demonstrated an association between a missense DCLRE1C variant and TCR beta V- and J-gene trimming. Published work reported that the classifier diagnosed cytomegalovirus status with high specificity and sensitivity. Beyond CMV serostatus, there was no information to go on about immune exposure.

The chain combines TRBV28 with TRBJ2-7; unclear D gene. The source of this sequence is a woman between 45 and 65 years old in good health and CMV-seropositive. The material sequenced was PBMCs. The CDR3 region has the DNA TGTGCCAGCAGTTGGTTTGAAGGTCTTCGGCGGTACGAGCAGTACTTC. Protein product: CASSWFEGLRRYEQYF.